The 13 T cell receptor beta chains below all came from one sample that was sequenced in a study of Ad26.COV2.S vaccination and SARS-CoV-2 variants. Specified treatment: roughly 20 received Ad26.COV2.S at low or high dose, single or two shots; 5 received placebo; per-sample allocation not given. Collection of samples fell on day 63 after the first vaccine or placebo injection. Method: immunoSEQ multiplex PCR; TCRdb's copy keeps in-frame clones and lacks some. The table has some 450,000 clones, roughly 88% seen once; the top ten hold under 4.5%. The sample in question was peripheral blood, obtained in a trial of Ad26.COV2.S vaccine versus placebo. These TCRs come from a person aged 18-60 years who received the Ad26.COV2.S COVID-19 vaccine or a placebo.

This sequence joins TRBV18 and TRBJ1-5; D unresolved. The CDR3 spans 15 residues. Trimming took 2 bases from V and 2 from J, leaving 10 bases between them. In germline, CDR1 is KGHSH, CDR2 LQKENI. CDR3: CASSPSLDGNQPQHF. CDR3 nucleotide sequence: TGTGCCAGCTCACCATCCCTGGACGGCAATCAGCCCCAGCATTTT.

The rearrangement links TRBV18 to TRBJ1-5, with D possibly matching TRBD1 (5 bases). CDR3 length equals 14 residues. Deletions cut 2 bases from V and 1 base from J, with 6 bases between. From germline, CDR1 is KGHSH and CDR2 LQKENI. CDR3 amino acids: CASSPWDSNQPQHF. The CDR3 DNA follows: TGTGCCAGCTCACCATGGGACAGCAATCAGCCCCAGCATTTT.

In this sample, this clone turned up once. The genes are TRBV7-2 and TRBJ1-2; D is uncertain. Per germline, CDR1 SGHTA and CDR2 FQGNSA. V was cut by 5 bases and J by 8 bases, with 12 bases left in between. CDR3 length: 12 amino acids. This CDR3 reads CASSAGMVGYTF. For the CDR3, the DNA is TGTGCCAGCAGCGCCGGAATGGTAGGCTACACCTTC.

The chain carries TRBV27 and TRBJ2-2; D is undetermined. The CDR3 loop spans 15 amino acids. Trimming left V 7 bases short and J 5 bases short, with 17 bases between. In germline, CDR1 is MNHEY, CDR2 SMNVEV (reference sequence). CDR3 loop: CASTLGSTGTGELFF. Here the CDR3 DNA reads TGTGCCAGCACCCTGGGATCCACCGGTACCGGGGAGCTGTTTTTT.

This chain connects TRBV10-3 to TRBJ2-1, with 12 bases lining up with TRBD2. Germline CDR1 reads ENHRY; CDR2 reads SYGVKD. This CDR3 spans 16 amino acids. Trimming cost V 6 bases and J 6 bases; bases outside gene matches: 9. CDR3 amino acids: CAISFGLAGMGNEQFF. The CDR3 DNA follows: TGTGCCATCAGCTTCGGACTAGCGGGAATGGGCAATGAGCAGTTCTTC.

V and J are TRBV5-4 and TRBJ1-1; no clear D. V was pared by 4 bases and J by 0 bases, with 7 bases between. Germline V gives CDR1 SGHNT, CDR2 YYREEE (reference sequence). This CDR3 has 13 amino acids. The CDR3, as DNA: TGTGCCAGCAGCCCTAATATGAACACTGAAGCTTTCTTT. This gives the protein CASSPNMNTEAFF.

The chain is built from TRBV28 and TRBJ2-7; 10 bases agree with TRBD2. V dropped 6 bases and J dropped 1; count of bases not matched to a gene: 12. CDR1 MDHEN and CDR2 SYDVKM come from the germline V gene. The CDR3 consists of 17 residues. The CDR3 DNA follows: TGTGCCAGCAGATTGAGGACTAGCGGAGGCGGGTCCTACGAGCAGTACTTC. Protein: CASRLRTSGGGSYEQYF. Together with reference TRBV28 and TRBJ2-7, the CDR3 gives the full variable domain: DVKVTQSSRYLVKRTGEKVFLECVQDMDHENMFWYRQDPGLGLRLIYFSYDVKMKEKGDIPEGYSVSREKKERFSLILESASTNQTSMYLCASRLRTSGGGSYEQYFGPGTRLTVT.

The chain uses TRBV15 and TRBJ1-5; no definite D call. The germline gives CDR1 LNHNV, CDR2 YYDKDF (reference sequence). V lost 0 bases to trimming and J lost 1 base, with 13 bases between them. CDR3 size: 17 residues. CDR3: CATSRDMRASSNQPQHF. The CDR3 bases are TGTGCCACCAGCAGAGATATGAGGGCATCAAGCAATCAGCCCCAGCATTTT.

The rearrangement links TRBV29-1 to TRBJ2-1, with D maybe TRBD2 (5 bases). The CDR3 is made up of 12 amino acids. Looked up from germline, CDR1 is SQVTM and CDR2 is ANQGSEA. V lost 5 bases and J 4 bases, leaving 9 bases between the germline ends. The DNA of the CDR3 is TGCAGCGTTATTAGCGAATACAATGAGCAGTTCTTC. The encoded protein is CSVISEYNEQFF.

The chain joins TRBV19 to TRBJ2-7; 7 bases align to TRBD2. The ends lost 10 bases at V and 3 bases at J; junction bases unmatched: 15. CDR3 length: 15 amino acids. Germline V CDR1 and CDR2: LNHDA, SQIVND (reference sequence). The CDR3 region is CATKAAAGEGYEQYF. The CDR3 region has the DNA TGTGCCACCAAAGCGGCCGCGGGGGAGGGCTACGAGCAGTACTTC.

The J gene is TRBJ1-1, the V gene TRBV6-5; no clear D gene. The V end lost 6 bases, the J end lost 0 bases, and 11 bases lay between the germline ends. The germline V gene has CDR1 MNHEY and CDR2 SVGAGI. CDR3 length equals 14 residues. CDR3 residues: CASRIGVMNTEAFF. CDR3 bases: TGTGCCAGCAGGATAGGAGTTATGAACACTGAAGCTTTCTTT.

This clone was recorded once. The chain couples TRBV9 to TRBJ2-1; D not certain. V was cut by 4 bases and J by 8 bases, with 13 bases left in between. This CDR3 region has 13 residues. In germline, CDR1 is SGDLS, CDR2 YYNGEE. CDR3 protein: CASSLRALDEQFF. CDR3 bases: TGTGCCAGCAGCCTCCGGGCCCTCGATGAGCAGTTCTTC.

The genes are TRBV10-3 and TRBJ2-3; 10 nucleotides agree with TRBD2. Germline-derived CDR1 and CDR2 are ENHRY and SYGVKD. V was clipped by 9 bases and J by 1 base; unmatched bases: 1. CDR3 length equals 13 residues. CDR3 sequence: CAIGTSGTDTQYF. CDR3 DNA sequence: TGTGCCATAGGGACTAGCGGCACAGATACGCAGTATTTT.